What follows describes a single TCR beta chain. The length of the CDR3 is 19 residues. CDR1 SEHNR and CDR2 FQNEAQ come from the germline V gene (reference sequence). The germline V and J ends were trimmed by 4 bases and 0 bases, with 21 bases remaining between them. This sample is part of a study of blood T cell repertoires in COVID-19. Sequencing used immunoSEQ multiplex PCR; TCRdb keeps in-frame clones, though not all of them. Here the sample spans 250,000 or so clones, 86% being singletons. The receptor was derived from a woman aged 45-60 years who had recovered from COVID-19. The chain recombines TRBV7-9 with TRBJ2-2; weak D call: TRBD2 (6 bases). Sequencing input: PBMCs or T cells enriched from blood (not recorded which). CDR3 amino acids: CASSSSISGRDSNTGELFF. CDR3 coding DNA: TGTGCCAGCAGCTCAAGTATTAGCGGAAGAGACTCGAACACCGGGGAGCTGTTTTTT.